Listed here are 29 T cell receptor beta chains from one sample, sequenced in a study of T cell clones after liver transplantation. The assay was immunoSEQ multiplex PCR, and TCRdb's table has in-frame clones only and misses some. Of 50,000 or so clones in the sample, roughly 70% were seen once. The material was CD4+ T cells from blood, obtained around 54 months after liver transplant. The receptors stem from a human patient who received a liver transplant. Some T cells may be the graft donor's.

J is TRBJ2-3 and V is TRBV19; 10 positions agree with TRBD2. Germline-derived CDR1 and CDR2 are LNHDA and SQIVND (reference sequence). The CDR3 is made up of 16 amino acids. V shed 3 bases, J shed 1 base, and the junction held 4 bases outside the gene matches. CDR3 protein: CASSMGGTSGTDTQYF. Written as DNA, the CDR3 is TGTGCCAGTAGTATGGGCGGGACTAGCGGCACAGATACGCAGTATTTT. The whole variable domain, filled in from reference TRBV19 and TRBJ2-3, reads DGGITQSPKYLFRKEGQNVTLSCEQNLNHDAMYWYRQDPGQGLRLIYYSQIVNDFQKGDIAEGYSVSREKKESFPLTVTSAQKNPTAFYLCASSMGGTSGTDTQYFGPGTRLTVL.

The rearrangement joins TRBV18 to TRBJ1-6, with 7 bases fitting TRBD1. Trimming cost V 1 base and J 0 bases; bases outside gene matches: 0. Germline V gene sequence: CDR1 KGHSH, CDR2 LQKENI. This CDR3 contains 16 residues. Here the CDR3 reads CASSPRDSSYNSPLHF. The CDR3 coding sequence is TGTGCCAGCTCACCACGGGACAGCTCCTATAATTCACCCCTCCACTTT.

The chain is built from TRBV5-1 and TRBJ2-3, with D perhaps assigned TRBD1 or TRBD2 (5 bases each). The CDR3 runs 14 residues. Germline CDR1 and CDR2: SGHRS and YFSETQ. V lost 1 base to trimming and J lost 1 base, with 7 bases between them. DNA of the CDR3: TGCGCCAGCAGCTTGCTGGGGGGCACAGATACGCAGTATTTT. This gives the protein CASSLLGGTDTQYF.

This rearrangement joins TRBV28 to TRBJ1-5; TRBD1 might be the D (6 bases). CDR3 length: 14 residues. Per germline, CDR1 MDHEN and CDR2 SYDVKM. The V end lost 6 bases, the J end lost 3 bases, and 12 bases lay between the germline ends. CDR3: CASSLDSFNQPQHF. The CDR3 region has the DNA TGTGCCAGCAGCCTGGACAGCTTCAATCAGCCCCAGCATTTT.

The V call is TRBV5-6, the J call TRBJ1-2; unclear D gene. The V end lost 4 bases, the J end lost 2 bases, and 6 bases lay between the germline ends. Germline assignment: CDR1 SGHDT and CDR2 YYEEEE. This CDR3 comprises 12 residues. CDR3 sequence (DNA): TGTGCCAGCAGCCGGGTAAACTATGGCTACACCTTC. It specifies CASSRVNYGYTF.

The V and J genes are TRBV11-2 and TRBJ2-2, with a possible D match to TRBD2 (6 bases). V was shortened by 6 bases and J by 0 bases, with 14 bases between the two germline ends. CDR1 is SGHAT and CDR2 is FQNNGV in the germline V gene. The CDR3 contains 16 residues. The CDR3 nucleotides are TGTGCCAGCAGACCAGGAGGGTTTTCGAACACCGGGGAGCTGTTTTTT. It is translated as CASRPGGFSNTGELFF.

The rearrangement joins TRBV28 to TRBJ1-3; TRBD1 is a possible D gene (5 bases). V was shortened by 2 bases and J by 4 bases, with 9 bases between the two germline ends. CDR3 length: 14 amino acids. Germline-derived CDR1 and CDR2 are MDHEN and SYDVKM. As DNA, the CDR3 is TGTGCCAGCAGTTTAGTAGCAGGGGGAAACACCATATATTTT. Encoded protein: CASSLVAGGNTIYF. The full variable domain, its missing parts supplied by reference TRBV28 and TRBJ1-3, is DVKVTQSSRYLVKRTGEKVFLECVQDMDHENMFWYRQDPGLGLRLIYFSYDVKMKEKGDIPEGYSVSREKKERFSLILESASTNQTSMYLCASSLVAGGNTIYFGEGSWLTVV.

The rearrangement uses TRBV28 and TRBJ2-4, with 7 bases aligning to TRBD1. V was clipped by 4 bases and J by 0 bases; unmatched bases: 9. Germline values: CDR1 MDHEN, CDR2 SYDVKM. The CDR3 runs to 17 residues. As DNA, the CDR3 is TGTGCCAGCAGTTCATGGGGGACAGATCTAGCCAAAAACATTCAGTACTTC. It yields the protein CASSSWGTDLAKNIQYF.

V and J are TRBV7-8 and TRBJ1-2; D uncertain. The ends were cut back, 1 base at V and 8 bases at J, with 8 bases in the middle. The germline gives CDR1 SGHVS, CDR2 FQNEAQ. The CDR3 has 12 residues. The CDR3 sequence is CASSLDLGGYTF. CDR3 nucleotide sequence: TGTGCCAGCAGCTTAGACTTAGGGGGCTACACCTTC.

This clone was observed a handful of times. The chain links TRBV6-6 to TRBJ1-1; D uncertain. V dropped 4 bases and J dropped 7 bases, with 13 bases sitting between them. The germline V gene encodes CDR1 MNHNY and CDR2 SVGAGI (reference sequence). The CDR3 length is 13 residues. This chain's CDR3 is CASSLQSGREAFF. The CDR3 bases are TGTGCCAGCAGTTTACAGTCAGGACGTGAAGCTTTCTTT.

The table lists this clone with a few counts. The V call is TRBV19, the J call TRBJ1-4; D ambiguous. This CDR3 region has 15 residues. Germline assignment: CDR1 LNHDA and CDR2 SQIVND (reference sequence). Trimming left V 2 bases short and J 3 bases short, with 10 bases between. The CDR3 nucleotides are TGTGCCAGTAGTATATCAGCAGGCCCTAATGAAAAACTGTTTTTT. Protein product: CASSISAGPNEKLFF. Complete variable domain (other parts from reference TRBV19 and TRBJ1-4): DGGITQSPKYLFRKEGQNVTLSCEQNLNHDAMYWYRQDPGQGLRLIYYSQIVNDFQKGDIAEGYSVSREKKESFPLTVTSAQKNPTAFYLCASSISAGPNEKLFFGSGTQLSVL.

Regarding this clone: At one end, the junction sequence differs from germline, possibly due to a read error. The genes are TRBV6-5 and TRBJ1-1; maybe TRBD1 (6 bases). CDR1 MNHEY and CDR2 SVGAGI come from the germline V gene. CDR3 length: 13 residues. The CDR3 DNA is TGTGCCAGCAGGTACTACAGGGAGACTGAAGCTTTCTTT. Encoded protein: CASRYYRETEAFF.

The chain recombines TRBV30 with TRBJ1-6, with a tentative D call TRBD1 (5 bases). Germline CDR1 and CDR2: GTSNPN and SVGIG (reference sequence). Trimming stripped 7 bases from V and 7 bases from J, with 14 bases between. This CDR3 comprises 13 residues. The CDR3 loop is CASTLGLNSPLHF. CDR3 sequence (DNA): TGTGCCTCGACTTTGGGGCTGAATTCACCCCTCCACTTT.

The genes are TRBV9 and TRBJ2-7, with D tentatively TRBD1 or TRBD2 (5 bases each). The CDR3 has 14 amino acids. V was cut by 3 bases and J by 3 bases, with 13 bases left in between. CDR1 is SGDLS, CDR2 YYNGEE, per germline. Here the CDR3 reads CASSADGTYYEQYF. DNA of the CDR3: TGTGCCAGCAGCGCAGACGGGACCTACTACGAGCAGTACTTC.

V is TRBV7-9 and J is TRBJ2-7, with D maybe TRBD2 (5 bases). The CDR3 is 15 residues long. Germline V lookup: CDR1 SEHNR, CDR2 FQNEAQ (reference sequence). V lost 1 base to trimming and J lost 2 bases, with 12 bases between them. The CDR3 DNA is TGTGCCAGCAGCTTAGTGACGGGGTCAGCCTACGAGCAGTACTTC. Amino acids: CASSLVTGSAYEQYF.

Written as DNA, the CDR3 is TGTGCCAGCAGCTTAGCGCACAGGGGTGAGACCCAGTACTTC. It yields the protein CASSLAHRGETQYF. This chain uses TRBV7-9 with TRBJ2-5; 7 bases fit TRBD1. Losses at the gene ends were 0 bases for V and 5 bases for J; bases not matched to a gene: 3. Germline assignment: CDR1 SEHNR and CDR2 FQNEAQ (reference sequence). This CDR3 spans 14 amino acids.

As DNA, the CDR3 is TGTGCCAGCAGCCTTCGGGGCAGCCAAGAGACCCAGTACTTC. Translated, it gives CASSLRGSQETQYF. The chain uses TRBV7-2 and TRBJ2-5; perhaps D is TRBD1 or TRBD2 (5 bases each). Deletions cut 5 bases from V and 1 base from J, with 11 bases between. Germline CDR1 reads SGHTA; CDR2 reads FQGNSA. CDR3 length: 14 residues.

The genes are TRBV19 and TRBJ2-5; tentative D call: TRBD1 (5 bases). V was shortened by 10 bases and J by 5 bases, with 14 bases between the two germline ends. The CDR3 loop spans 12 amino acids. Per germline, CDR1 LNHDA and CDR2 SQIVND (reference sequence). The CDR3 DNA sequence: TGTGCCACGACAGATTTAGGGGAGACCCAGTACTTC. Translation: CATTDLGETQYF. Using reference TRBV19 and TRBJ2-5 for the parts outside the CDR3, the full variable domain is DGGITQSPKYLFRKEGQNVTLSCEQNLNHDAMYWYRQDPGQGLRLIYYSQIVNDFQKGDIAEGYSVSREKKESFPLTVTSAQKNPTAFYLCATTDLGETQYFGPGTRLLVL.

The chain couples TRBV6-1 to TRBJ2-7; D is possibly TRBD1 or TRBD2 (5 bases each). The germline V gene has CDR1 MNHNS and CDR2 SASEGT. V was shortened by 0 bases and J by 5 bases, with 14 bases between the two germline ends. The CDR3 consists of 15 residues. The CDR3 nucleotides read TGTGCCAGCAGTGAAGCGCCGCAATTGGGGGACGAGCAGTACTTC. It specifies CASSEAPQLGDEQYF.

This clone was detected a few times. The chain is built from TRBV6-5 and TRBJ1-5; D unclear. CDR1 is MNHEY and CDR2 is SVGAGI in the germline V gene. This CDR3 region has 11 residues. The V gene lost 8 bases and the J gene lost 0 bases, with 2 bases spanning the gap. Here the CDR3 DNA reads TGTGCCAGCGGTAGCAATCAGCCCCAGCATTTT. Translating gives CASGSNQPQHF.

This sequence joins TRBV2 and TRBJ2-1; TRBD2 agrees at 9 bases. The germline V gene has CDR1 SNHLY and CDR2 FYNNEI. Trimming took 8 bases from V and 6 from J; bases not matched to a gene: 8. This CDR3 contains 14 residues. The CDR3, as DNA: TGTGCCAGCTGTAGGACTAGCGTGGTCAATGAGCAGTTCTTC. Protein product: CASCRTSVVNEQFF.

The V and J genes are TRBV7-2 and TRBJ2-3, with D perhaps assigned TRBD1 or TRBD2 (5 bases each). V gave up 8 bases and J gave up 1 base, with 13 bases separating them. The germline gives CDR1 SGHTA, CDR2 FQGNSA. CDR3 length: 14 residues. The chain's CDR3 is CASRDGRGTDTQYF. CDR3 nucleotides: TGTGCCAGCCGGGACGGGCGGGGCACAGATACGCAGTATTTT.

The genes are TRBV9 and TRBJ1-1; TRBD1 aligns across 8 bases. Germline V CDR1 and CDR2: SGDLS, YYNGEE. CDR3 size: 14 residues. Trimming removed 4 bases from V and 3 bases from J; junction bases left unmatched: 5. This CDR3 is CASSPGTGDTEAFF. In DNA, the CDR3 is TGTGCCAGCAGCCCCGGGACAGGTGACACTGAAGCTTTCTTT.

This chain connects TRBV5-1 to TRBJ1-5, with 7 bases lining up with TRBD1. V was clipped by 0 bases and J by 7 bases; unmatched bases: 7. Germline V gives CDR1 SGHRS, CDR2 YFSETQ. The CDR3 length is 15 residues. This chain's CDR3 is CASSLAGQGEQPQHF. The CDR3 DNA sequence: TGCGCCAGCAGCTTGGCGGGGCAGGGGGAACAGCCCCAGCATTTT.

The chain carries TRBV15 and TRBJ1-6; 8 bases map to TRBD1. Germline V gene sequence: CDR1 LNHNV, CDR2 YYDKDF (reference sequence). This CDR3 region has 14 residues. Trimming took 8 bases from V and 6 from J; bases not matched to a gene: 6. The CDR3, as DNA: TGTGCCACCTGGCAGGGGGCAAGTAATTCACCCCTCCACTTT. Translating it yields CATWQGASNSPLHF.

The V call is TRBV2, the J call TRBJ2-7; the D is unclear. V was clipped by 7 bases and J by 0 bases, with 16 bases between them. Germline-derived CDR1 and CDR2 are SNHLY and FYNNEI. The CDR3 spans 15 residues. The CDR3 region has the DNA TGTGCCAGCAATAGGGTGGGCTTAAGCTCCTACGAGCAGTACTTC. This gives the protein CASNRVGLSSYEQYF.

CDR3 sequence (DNA): TGTGCCAGCAGCCCCGGACTAGCGGGAGGGGGAGATACGCAGTATTTT. The encoded protein is CASSPGLAGGGDTQYF. This sequence joins TRBV7-2 and TRBJ2-3, with 15 bases lining up with TRBD2. The J segment lost 5 bases and the V segment lost 5 bases, leaving 5 bases of the junction unmatched. The germline gives CDR1 SGHTA, CDR2 FQGNSA. This CDR3 region has 16 residues.

The chain links TRBV29-1 to TRBJ1-1; D unclear. Germline CDR1 reads SQVTM; CDR2 reads ANQGSEA. The V and J ends lost 6 bases and 8 bases respectively, with 13 bases between them. The CDR3 has 11 residues. The CDR3 protein is CSVVLSLEAFF. DNA for the CDR3: TGCAGCGTCGTCCTGAGCCTAGAAGCTTTCTTT.

A few counts support this clone. The chain recombines TRBV2 with TRBJ2-2; no definite D call. CDR1 SNHLY and CDR2 FYNNEI come from the germline V gene. Trimming took 5 bases from V and 7 from J, leaving 5 bases between them. The CDR3 extends over 11 amino acids. The DNA of the CDR3 is TGTGCCAGCAGTATGGGCGGGGAGCTGTTTTTT. Encoded protein: CASSMGGELFF.